This T cell receptor (beta chain) was sequenced for a study of T-cell reconstitution after alpha-beta-depleted transplantation in children. Unique molecular identifiers tagged the TCRbeta library. MiXCR, applied by TCRdb to the PCR reads, yields one record per CDR3 protein. The table has around 680,000 distinct CDR3 sequences, approximately 17% seen once. With 4 bases removed from V and 5 bases from J, the gap between germline ends came to 13 bases. The CDR3 sequence is 14 residues long. Germline CDR1 is SGHRS and CDR2 is YFSETQ. This rearrangement joins TRBV5-1 to TRBJ2-1; a weak D match, TRBD2 (6 bases). Material: PBMCs from the stem cell graft donor, obtained from the stem cell graft. This sequence was found in a human donor who donated a stem cell graft to a child with acute myeloid leukemia. This CDR3 is CASSPGRLDNEQFF. The CDR3 bases are TGCGCCAGCAGCCCGGGGAGGCTAGACAATGAGCAGTTCTTC.